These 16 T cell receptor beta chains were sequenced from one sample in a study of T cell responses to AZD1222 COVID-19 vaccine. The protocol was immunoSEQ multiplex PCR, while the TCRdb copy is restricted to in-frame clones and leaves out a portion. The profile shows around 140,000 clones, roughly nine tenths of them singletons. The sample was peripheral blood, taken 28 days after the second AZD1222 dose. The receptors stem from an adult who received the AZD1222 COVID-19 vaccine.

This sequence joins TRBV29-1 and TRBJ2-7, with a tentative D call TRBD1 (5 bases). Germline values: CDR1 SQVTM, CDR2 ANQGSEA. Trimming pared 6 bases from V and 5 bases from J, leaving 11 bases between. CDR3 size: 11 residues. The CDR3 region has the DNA TGCAGCGTAATTCAGGGCCACGAGCAGTACGTC. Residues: CSVIQGHEQYV.

The CDR3 bases are TGTGCCGCCACCCGGGGGGCGCGCGGACAGCCCCAGCATTTT. Its translation: CAATRGARGQPQHF. This chain links TRBV19 with TRBJ1-5, with D maybe TRBD1 (6 bases). Deletions cut 11 bases from V and 7 bases from J, with 21 bases between. The CDR3 extends over 14 amino acids. Germline lookup yields CDR1 LNHDA and CDR2 SQIVND (reference sequence).

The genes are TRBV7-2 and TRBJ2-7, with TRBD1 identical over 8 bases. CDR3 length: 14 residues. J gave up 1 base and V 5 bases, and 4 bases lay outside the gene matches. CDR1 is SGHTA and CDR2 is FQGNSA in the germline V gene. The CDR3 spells CASSPGQASYEQYF. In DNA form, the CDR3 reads TGTGCCAGCAGCCCGGGACAGGCGTCCTACGAGCAGTACTTC.

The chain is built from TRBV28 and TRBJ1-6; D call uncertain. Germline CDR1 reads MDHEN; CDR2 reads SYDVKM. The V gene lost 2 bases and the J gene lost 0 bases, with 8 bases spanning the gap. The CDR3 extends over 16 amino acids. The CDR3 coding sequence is TGTGCCAGCAGTTTAACAGTGAGCTCCTATAATTCACCCCTCCACTTT. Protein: CASSLTVSSYNSPLHF.

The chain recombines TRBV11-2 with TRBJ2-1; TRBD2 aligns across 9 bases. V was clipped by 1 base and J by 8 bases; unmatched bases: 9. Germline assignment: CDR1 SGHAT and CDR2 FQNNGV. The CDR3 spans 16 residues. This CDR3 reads CASSLAGGRAIDEQFF. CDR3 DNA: TGTGCCAGCAGCTTAGCCGGCGGGAGGGCGATCGATGAGCAGTTCTTC.

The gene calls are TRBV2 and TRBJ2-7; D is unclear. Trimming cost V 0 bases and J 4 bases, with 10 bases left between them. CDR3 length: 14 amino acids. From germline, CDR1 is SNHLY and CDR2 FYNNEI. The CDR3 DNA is TGTGCCAGCAGTGAAGCACGAGGCAGATACGAGCAGTACGTC. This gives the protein CASSEARGRYEQYV.

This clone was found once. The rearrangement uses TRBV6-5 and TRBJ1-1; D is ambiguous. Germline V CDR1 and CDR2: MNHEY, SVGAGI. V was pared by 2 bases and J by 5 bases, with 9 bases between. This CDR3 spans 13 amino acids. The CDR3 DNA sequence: TGTGCCAGCAGTTACCTAAGTGGGACTGAAGCTTTCTTT. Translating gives CASSYLSGTEAFF.

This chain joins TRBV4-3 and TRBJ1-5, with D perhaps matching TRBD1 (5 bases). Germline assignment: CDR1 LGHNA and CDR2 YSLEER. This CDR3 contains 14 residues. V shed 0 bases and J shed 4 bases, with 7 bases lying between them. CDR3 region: CASSQERGNQPQHF. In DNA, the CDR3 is TGCGCCAGCAGCCAAGAAAGGGGTAATCAGCCCCAGCATTTT.

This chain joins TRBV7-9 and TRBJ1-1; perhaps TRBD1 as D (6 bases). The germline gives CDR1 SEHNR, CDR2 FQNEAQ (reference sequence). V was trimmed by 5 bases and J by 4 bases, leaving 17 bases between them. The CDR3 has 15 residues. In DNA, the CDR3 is TGTGCCAGCAGCGGCTCTCCTGGGGGCTTCACTGAAGCTTTCTTT. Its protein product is CASSGSPGGFTEAFF.

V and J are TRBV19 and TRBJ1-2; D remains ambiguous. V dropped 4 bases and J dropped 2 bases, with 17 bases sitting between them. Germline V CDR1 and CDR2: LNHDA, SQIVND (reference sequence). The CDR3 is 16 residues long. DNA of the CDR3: TGTGCCAGTAGTAGGCCACGGACCGGACTCAACTATGGCTACACCTTC. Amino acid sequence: CASSRPRTGLNYGYTF.

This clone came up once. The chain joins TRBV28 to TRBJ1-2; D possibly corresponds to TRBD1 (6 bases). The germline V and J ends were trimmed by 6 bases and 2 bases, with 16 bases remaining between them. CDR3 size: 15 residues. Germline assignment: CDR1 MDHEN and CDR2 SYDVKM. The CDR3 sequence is CASSFRTDLNYGYTF. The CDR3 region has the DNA TGTGCCAGCAGCTTTAGGACAGACCTCAACTATGGCTACACCTTC.

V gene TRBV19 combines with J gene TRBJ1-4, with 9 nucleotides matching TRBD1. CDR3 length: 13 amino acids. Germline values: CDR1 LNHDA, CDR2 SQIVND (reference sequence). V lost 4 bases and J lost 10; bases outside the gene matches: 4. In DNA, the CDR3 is TGTGCCAGTAGTAGGGACAGGGTGGGAAAACTGTTTTTT. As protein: CASSRDRVGKLFF.

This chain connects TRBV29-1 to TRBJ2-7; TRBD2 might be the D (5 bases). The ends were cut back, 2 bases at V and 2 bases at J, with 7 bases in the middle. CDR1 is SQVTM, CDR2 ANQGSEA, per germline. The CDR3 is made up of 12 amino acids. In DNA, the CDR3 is TGCAGCGTTGAACTCGGGGCCTACGAGCAGTACTTC. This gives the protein CSVELGAYEQYF.

CDR3 sequence reads: CASSIGTRSSAGELFF. The CDR3 nucleotides are TGTGCCAGTAGTATCGGGACCCGAAGTAGTGCCGGGGAGCTGTTTTTT. J is TRBJ2-2 and V is TRBV19; perhaps D is TRBD1 or TRBD2 (5 bases each). This CDR3 comprises 16 residues. CDR1 is LNHDA, CDR2 SQIVND, per germline (reference sequence). Trimming stripped 3 bases from V and 6 bases from J, with 17 bases between.

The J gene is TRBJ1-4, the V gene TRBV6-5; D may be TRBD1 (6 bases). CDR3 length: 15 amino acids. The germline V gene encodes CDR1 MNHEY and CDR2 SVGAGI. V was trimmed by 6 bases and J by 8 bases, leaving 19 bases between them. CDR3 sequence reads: CASSTGSSRSEKLFF. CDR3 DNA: TGTGCCAGCAGCACAGGGTCTTCCCGGAGCGAAAAACTGTTTTTT.

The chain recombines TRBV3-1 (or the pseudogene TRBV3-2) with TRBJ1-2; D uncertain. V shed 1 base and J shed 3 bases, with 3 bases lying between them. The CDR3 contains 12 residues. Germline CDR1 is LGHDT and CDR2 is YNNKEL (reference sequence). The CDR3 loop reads CASSQVDYGYTF. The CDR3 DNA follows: TGTGCCAGCAGCCAAGTCGACTATGGCTACACCTTC.